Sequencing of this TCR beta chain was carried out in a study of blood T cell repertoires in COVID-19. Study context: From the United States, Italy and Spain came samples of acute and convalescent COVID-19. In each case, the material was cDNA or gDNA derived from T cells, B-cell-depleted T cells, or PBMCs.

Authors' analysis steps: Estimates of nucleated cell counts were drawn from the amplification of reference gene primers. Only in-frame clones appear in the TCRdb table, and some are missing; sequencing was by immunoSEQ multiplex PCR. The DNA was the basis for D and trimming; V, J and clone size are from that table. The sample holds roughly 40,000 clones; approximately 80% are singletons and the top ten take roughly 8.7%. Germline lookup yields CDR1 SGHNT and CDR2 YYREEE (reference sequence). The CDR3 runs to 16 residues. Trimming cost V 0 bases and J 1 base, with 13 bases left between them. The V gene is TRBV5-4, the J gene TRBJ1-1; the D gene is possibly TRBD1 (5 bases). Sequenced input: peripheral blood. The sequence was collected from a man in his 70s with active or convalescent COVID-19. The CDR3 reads CASSLASQGTNTEAFF. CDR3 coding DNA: TGTGCCAGCAGCTTGGCTTCTCAGGGCACGAACACTGAAGCTTTCTTT.